The 21 T cell receptor beta chains given below trace back to one sample, sequenced in a study of blood T cell repertoires in COVID-19. Profiling relied on immunoSEQ multiplex PCR, and the TCRdb table lists in-frame clones only, not all of them. The sample lists about 280,000 clones; 70% to 90% were seen once. Sequencing was done on a sample of peripheral blood. These receptor sequences come from a woman aged 25 to 45 who had recovered from COVID-19.

The rearrangement joins TRBV6-5 to TRBJ2-7; 8 bases align to TRBD1. This CDR3 has 15 residues. V lost 0 bases to trimming and J lost 6 bases; unmatched junction nucleotides: 7. The germline gives CDR1 MNHEY, CDR2 SVGAGI. The CDR3 DNA reads as TGTGCCAGCAGTTACTCAGGACAGGGTGTTTCCGAGCAGTACTTC. Its protein product is CASSYSGQGVSEQYF.

The rearrangement joins TRBV5-1 to TRBJ2-1, with TRBD2 matching 8 bases. After removal of 3 bases from V and 6 bases from J, the junction contained 5 bases not matched to a gene. Per germline, CDR1 SGHRS and CDR2 YFSETQ. The CDR3 extends over 14 amino acids. The CDR3 sequence is CASSSGLAPNEQFF. The CDR3 DNA sequence: TGCGCCAGCAGCTCAGGACTAGCCCCCAATGAGCAGTTCTTC.

V usage is TRBV30 and J usage is TRBJ2-3; 7 nucleotides line up with TRBD2. This CDR3 comprises 16 residues. The germline V gene encodes CDR1 GTSNPN and CDR2 SVGIG (reference sequence). J lost 0 bases, V lost 2 bases, and 8 bases had no gene match. CDR3 coding DNA: TGTGCCTGGAGTCCTCTAGCGGATACTAGCACAGATACGCAGTATTTT. It encodes CAWSPLADTSTDTQYF.

CDR3 loop: CASSLGLTYEQYF. The CDR3 region has the DNA TGTGCCAGCAGCTTAGGACTAACCTACGAGCAGTACTTC. The chain is built from TRBV11-2 and TRBJ2-7, with a tentative D call TRBD2 (5 bases). The ends were cut back, 1 base at V and 2 bases at J, with 6 bases in the middle. Germline-derived CDR1 and CDR2 are SGHAT and FQNNGV. The CDR3 is 13 amino acids.

The chain couples TRBV11-2 to TRBJ1-2; perhaps TRBD1 as D (6 bases). Trimming cost V 4 bases and J 8 bases, with 20 bases left between them. This CDR3 spans 15 amino acids. Germline V gives CDR1 SGHAT, CDR2 FQNNGV. CDR3 coding DNA: TGTGCCAGCAGCTGGCAGGGATTGGGGGCTGAAGGCTACACCTTC. It yields the protein CASSWQGLGAEGYTF.

This CDR3 is CASSQDPSGRVPEQYF. CDR3 coding DNA: TGCGCCAGCAGCCAAGATCCTAGCGGGAGGGTACCCGAGCAGTACTTC. The chain carries TRBV4-1 and TRBJ2-7; 12 bases align to TRBD2. CDR1 is MGHRA and CDR2 is YSYEKL in the germline V gene. The CDR3 sequence is 16 residues long. The V and J ends lost 0 bases and 6 bases, in that order; junction bases with no gene match: 6.

This clone is a singleton in its sample. The chain employs TRBV7-9 and TRBJ2-7; D call uncertain. The germline V gene has CDR1 SEHNR and CDR2 FQNEAQ (reference sequence). The CDR3 extends over 12 amino acids. Trimming stripped 1 base from V and 4 bases from J, with 5 bases between. The CDR3 here is CASSLVEYEQYF. For the CDR3, the DNA is TGTGCCAGCAGCTTAGTTGAGTACGAGCAGTACTTC.

The J gene is TRBJ1-2, the V gene TRBV28; no clear D gene. This CDR3 contains 14 residues. The ends were cut back, 1 base at V and 6 bases at J, with 12 bases in the middle. CDR1 is MDHEN, CDR2 SYDVKM, per germline. As DNA, the CDR3 is TGTGCCAGCAGTTTATATGGCGGCGCGAATGGCTACACCTTC. Residues: CASSLYGGANGYTF.

In this sample, this clone turned up once. V and J are TRBV10-1 and TRBJ2-2, with D tentatively TRBD1 (5 bases). The germline gives CDR1 WNHNN, CDR2 SYGVQD (reference sequence). CDR3 length: 14 amino acids. The germline V and J ends were trimmed by 6 bases and 5 bases, with 13 bases remaining between them. Here the CDR3 reads CASSVRWTTGELFF. CDR3 DNA sequence: TGCGCCAGCAGCGTTCGGTGGACAACCGGGGAGCTGTTTTTT.

The rearrangement uses TRBV5-8 and TRBJ2-1; 10 positions agree with TRBD1. The CDR3 length is 15 residues. Germline V gives CDR1 SGHTS, CDR2 YDEGEE. The V segment lost 6 bases and the J segment 3 bases; nucleotides outside the gene matches: 6. CDR3 region: CASTMGQGYYNEQFF. The CDR3 DNA sequence: TGTGCCAGCACTATGGGACAGGGGTACTACAATGAGCAGTTCTTC.

This chain joins TRBV7-3 and TRBJ2-3; 12 nucleotides match TRBD2. The V and J ends lost 5 bases and 5 bases, in that order; junction bases with no gene match: 2. Germline loops: CDR1 SGHTA, CDR2 FQGTGA. CDR3 length: 14 residues. The CDR3 sequence is CASSLAGGGDTQYF. CDR3 DNA sequence: TGTGCCAGCAGCCTAGCGGGAGGGGGAGATACGCAGTATTTT.

The chain uses TRBV28 and TRBJ1-5; 7 nucleotides agree with TRBD1. V dropped 8 bases and J dropped 2; count of bases not matched to a gene: 12. CDR1 and CDR2 from the germline V gene are MDHEN and SYDVKM. The CDR3 spans 16 residues. The CDR3 DNA follows: TGTGCCAGCGGGGACAGATTCCTTAGGGGCAATCAGCCCCAGCATTTT. Residues: CASGDRFLRGNQPQHF.

This clone was detected only once. The CDR3 DNA reads TGTGCCAGCAGTTCCGGGACAGGGAGCGGGCAGTACTTC. As protein: CASSSGTGSGQYF. V gene TRBV6-2 or TRBV6-3 combines with J gene TRBJ2-7, with TRBD1 matching 9 bases. This CDR3 spans 13 amino acids. Germline-derived CDR1 and CDR2 are MNHEY and SVGEGT. The J segment lost 9 bases and the V segment lost 4 bases, leaving 7 bases of the junction unmatched.

The chain employs TRBV5-3 and TRBJ2-7, with a tentative D call TRBD2 (6 bases). TRBV5-3 is marked as an open reading frame, function uncertain. The CDR3 contains 17 residues. V lost 1 base to trimming and J lost 1 base, with 18 bases between them. The CDR3 bases are TGTGCCAGAAGCTTGAGGTCCCGGGACTCGTATTCCTACGAGCAGTACTTC. Translation gives CARSLRSRDSYSYEQYF.

This clone has only one observation. The gene calls are TRBV5-4 and TRBJ1-3, with 7 bases identical to TRBD1. The CDR3 has 15 amino acids. With V trimmed by 3 bases and J by 0 bases, 3 bases remained unmatched. In germline, CDR1 is SGHNT, CDR2 YYREEE (reference sequence). In DNA, the CDR3 is TGTGCCAGCAGCTGGGACAGTGACTCTGGAAACACCATATATTTT. Translating gives CASSWDSDSGNTIYF.

For the CDR3, the DNA is TGTGCCATCAGCACTAGCGGGAGGGCCGAGGAGCAGTACTTC. Its protein is CAISTSGRAEEQYF. The rearrangement joins TRBV10-3 to TRBJ2-7; 13 bases map to TRBD2. The CDR3 totals 14 residues. Germline trimming cut 6 bases from V and 7 bases from J; bases unmatched to any gene: 6. The germline CDR1 and CDR2 sequences are ENHRY and SYGVKD.

In this sample, this clone turned up once. This rearrangement joins TRBV7-3 to TRBJ1-2; D perhaps matches TRBD1 (5 bases). This CDR3 has 14 residues. Germline assignment: CDR1 SGHTA and CDR2 FQGTGA. V was clipped by 7 bases and J by 3 bases, with 15 bases between them. CDR3 nucleotide sequence: TGTGCCAGCAAACCGACAGATCGGCACTATGGCTACACCTTC. This translates into CASKPTDRHYGYTF.

This chain uses TRBV28 with TRBJ1-2; 10 nucleotides align to TRBD1. V dropped 5 bases and J dropped 4; count of bases not matched to a gene: 7. The CDR3 runs 15 residues. Germline V lookup: CDR1 MDHEN, CDR2 SYDVKM. DNA of the CDR3: TGTGCCAGCAGTAGACAGGGGGCGCGCGGCTATGGCTACACCTTC. This translates into CASSRQGARGYGYTF.

The rearrangement links TRBV3-1 (or the pseudogene TRBV3-2) to TRBJ2-3, with TRBD2 identical over 10 bases. Trimming at V came to 3 bases and at J to 7 bases, leaving 7 bases not matched to a gene. The V gene's germline CDR1 is LGHDT and CDR2 YNNKEL (reference sequence). CDR3 length: 15 amino acids. CDR3 residues: CASSQAAGGPNTQYF. The CDR3 DNA is TGTGCCAGCAGCCAGGCAGCGGGGGGGCCGAATACGCAGTATTTT.

In this sample, this clone turned up once. The rearrangement uses TRBV4-1 and TRBJ2-5, with D perhaps matching TRBD2 (6 bases). Germline CDR1 is MGHRA and CDR2 is YSYEKL. Trimming stripped 4 bases from V and 4 bases from J, with 10 bases between. The CDR3 sequence is 13 residues long. In DNA, the CDR3 is TGCGCCAGCAGCCGGGGGGTCGGAGAGACCCAGTACTTC. It is translated as CASSRGVGETQYF.

This chain links TRBV29-1 with TRBJ2-1; a possible D gene is TRBD1 (8 bases). The CDR3 runs to 14 residues. The germline CDR1 and CDR2 sequences are SQVTM and ANQGSEA. The V gene lost 4 bases and the J gene lost 7 bases, with 17 bases spanning the gap. The CDR3 spells CSVVGGTGLNEQFF. The DNA of the CDR3 is TGCAGCGTTGTCGGGGGGACAGGTTTAAATGAGCAGTTCTTC.